This T cell receptor beta chain appears in the sequencing data of a study of cytomegalovirus exposure and HLA in healthy donors. As for the study in general: There were roughly 120 million unique TCR beta sequences, drawn from about 200 million T cells, in an earlier analysis. Study-wide results and limits: In a later analysis, specific HLA alleles were associated with 15,000 to 20,000 TCR beta sequences at a 0.05 false discovery rate.

CDR1 and CDR2 (germline): SNHLY, FYNNEI. V lost 6 bases to trimming and J lost 12 bases; unmatched junction nucleotides: 4. The CDR3 has 12 amino acids. A multiplex PCR was run with 60 Vbeta primers and 13 Jbeta primers. Clones were sequenced by immunoSEQ multiplex PCR, and TCRdb holds only the in-frame ones, with some missing. The sample has 150,000 to 200,000 clones; roughly 86% are singletons. Concerning this clone itself: Its antigen is unknown.

Sequencing was carried out using PBMCs. The receptor was isolated from a young woman in good health and CMV-seronegative. The J gene is TRBJ1-5, the V gene TRBV2; 11 bases are shared with TRBD1. DNA of the CDR3: TGTGCCAGCAGAGCGGGACAGGGGGGCCAGCATTTT. The encoded protein is CASRAGQGGQHF.